A selection of T cell receptor beta chains follows, all from one sample in a study of T cell changes during pregnancy in multiple sclerosis. The protocol was immunoSEQ multiplex PCR, while the TCRdb copy is restricted to in-frame clones and leaves out a portion. Of around 13,000 clones listed, approximately 88% are singletons. The material was CD8+ T cells from peripheral blood mononuclear cells, obtained in the second trimester of pregnancy. These receptor sequences come from a female donor in good health, enrolled as a control in a pregnancy study. The CDR3 runs from the conserved cysteine through the conserved F or W. The D gene is left open where the match is weak. Clone size is given for some rows only: seen once, a few or many times, or a class if the clone is expanded.

TRBJ2-3,.,TRBV19,TRBD2,TGTGCCAGTCAAGATGGGACTAGCGGCACAGATACGCAGTATTTT,CASQDGTSGTDTQYF
TRBJ1-3,.,TRBV6-1,.,TGTGCCAGCAGGGCCAAAAACACCATATATTTT,CASRAKNTIYF
TRBJ1-1,.,TRBV5-6,.,TGTGCCAGCAGCCTGGAGGCAGGGTTTGTAGGTGAAGCTTTCTTT,CASSLEAGFVGEAFF
TRBJ1-6,medium-sized,TRBV6-5,.,TGTGCCAGCAGTTACGAGGGTCTTTCACCCCTCCACTTT,CASSYEGLSPLHF
TRBJ2-3,.,TRBV7-9,.,TGTGCCAGCAGCCAGGGGCAACGGGAAAACACAGATACGCAGTATTTT,CASSQGQRENTDTQYF
TRBJ2-2,.,TRBV7-8,.,TGTGCCAGCAGCTTATGGGGTCGGGTATTTTCCGGGAAAGGAGTTGACGGGGAGCTGTTTTTT,CASSLWGRVFSGKGVDGELFF
TRBJ1-1,.,TRBV9,.,TGTGCCAGCAGGAAGACCGGAGGGGCCACTGAAGCTTTCTTT,CASRKTGGATEAFF
TRBJ1-4,.,TRBV6-1,TRBD1,TGTGCCAGCAGTGAAGGGTGGACAGGGATTGTTAGTGAAAAACTGTTTTTT,CASSEGWTGIVSEKLFF
TRBJ2-7,.,TRBV27,.,TGTGCCAGCAGTCCGATGACAGGTGCCTACGAGCAGTACTTC,CASSPMTGAYEQYF
TRBJ2-7,.,TRBV12-5,.,TGTGCTAGTGGTGCCTCGGTAGGGGTTCCCTACGAGCAGTACTTC,CASGASVGVPYEQYF
TRBJ2-7,.,TRBV4-3,TRBD1,TGCGCCAGCAGCCACTCCGGGACAGGAATCTACGAGCAGTACTTC,CASSHSGTGIYEQYF
TRBJ2-5,.,TRBV4-1,.,TGCGCCAGCAGCCACGCCCCCGGAGAAGAGACCCAGTACTTC,CASSHAPGEETQYF
TRBJ1-1,.,TRBV6-4,TRBD1,TGTGCCAGCAGTGACGGGACAGGGGGCACTGAAGCTTTCTTT,CASSDGTGGTEAFF
TRBJ2-7,.,TRBV5-1,TRBD1,TGCGCCAGCAGCTCATGGACAGGGGGGGCCTACGAGCAGTACTTC,CASSSWTGGAYEQYF
TRBJ2-1,.,TRBV6-5,TRBD2,TGTGCCAGCAGTCTCGGGAGGCGTAACTACAATGAGCAGTTCTTC,CASSLGRRNYNEQFF
TRBJ1-1,.,TRBV2,.,TGTGCCAGCTCGACAGGACGAGGGAATGAAGCTTTCTTT,CASSTGRGNEAFF
TRBJ1-1,few,TRBV11-2,.,TGTGCCAGCAGATCGACGGGGAACACTGAAGCTTTCTTT,CASRSTGNTEAFF
TRBJ2-3,.,TRBV6-1,.,TGTGCCAGCAGTGAAGCCCCCATAGAAACTACAGATACGCAGTATTTT,CASSEAPIETTDTQYF
TRBJ2-2,few,TRBV5-1,TRBD2,TGCGCCAGCAGCTTCCCTGGGGGACCCGCGGGGGTACTCACCGGGGAGCTGTTTTTT,CASSFPGGPAGVLTGELFF
TRBJ2-7,.,TRBV29-1,TRBD1,TGCAGCGTTGGGACAGGGGTTTCCTACGAGCAGTACTTC,CSVGTGVSYEQYF
TRBJ2-5,.,TRBV7-2,.,TGTGCCAGCAGCTTAGCGAGGGGAACAGGGCGCCAAGAGACCCAGTACTTC,CASSLARGTGRQETQYF
TRBJ2-7,.,TRBV6-1,TRBD2,TGTGCCAGCACCCGGACTAGCGGGGGGGCCGACGAGCAGTACTTC,CASTRTSGGADEQYF
TRBJ2-1,once,TRBV25-1,.,TGTGCCAGCAGTGAAATGAGCTCCTACAATGAGCAGTTCTTC,CASSEMSSYNEQFF
TRBJ2-3,.,TRBV9,.,TGTGCCAGCAGCGTTGAGGGGGGCACAGATACGCAGTATTTT,CASSVEGGTDTQYF